This T cell receptor (beta chain) was obtained from a study of shared clonotypes between healthy human individuals. Study-level information: The people who gave samples were two women and a few men aged 18 to 49. Donors had three CD4 naive, three CD4 memory, two CD8 naive and one CD8 memory plate apiece. Study-level results: Memory subsets generally showed smaller estimated richness than naive subsets did.

The study separated CD4+ cells into CD45RA+ naive and CD45RA-negative memory subsets. A word on this clone: Its target is unknown.

Clones were sequenced by immunoSEQ multiplex PCR, and TCRdb holds only the in-frame ones, with some missing. This sample has nearly 1 million clones, with 76% found just once. Germline values: CDR1 ENHRY, CDR2 SYGVKD. Trimming cost V 4 bases and J 4 bases; bases outside gene matches: 4. The CDR3 length is 14 residues. V gene TRBV10-3 combines with J gene TRBJ2-7; TRBD1 matches at 10 bases. The TCR was taken from a man in his late teens or twenties in good health. The source material was memory CD4+ T cells sorted from blood. The subset was: CD45RA-negative fraction. CDR3 bases: TGTGCCATCAGTGGGGGACAGGGGATGTACGAGCAGTACTTC. Protein product: CAISGGQGMYEQYF.